This T cell receptor (beta chain) emerged from a study of human T cells and chemical hapten exposure. Across the whole study: TCR yields differed between samples (mainly from small differences in pooled library volume).

Separate cDNA molecules received unique molecular identifiers, which the library attached to them. Original handling: Across samples, TCR counts had a median of roughly 97,000 and ranged from roughly 23,224 to 690,600. A single record per CDR3 protein comes from TCRdb applying MiXCR to the 5' RACE reads. In this record, the V and J calls reflect TCRdb's handling and not the investigators' own analysis. The table records 130,000 or so distinct CDR3 sequences, around 4.4% of them present only once. This clonotype occurred many times. Its antigen is as yet unknown. Unfractionated whole blood was the source from which total RNA was extracted. Whole-study results and caveats: No shift was seen in TCRs above 1 in 1000 frequency with DPC sensitization.

From germline, CDR1 is DFQATT and CDR2 SNEGSKA (reference sequence). The CDR3 is 14 amino acids. V gave up 3 bases and J gave up 4 bases; unmatched junction bases: 7. The TCR was taken from a female donor in good health. This chain uses TRBV20-1 with TRBJ2-7; 9 nucleotides agree with TRBD2. CDR3 sequence: CSASPEAGGYEQYF. CDR3 coding DNA: TGCAGTGCTAGCCCAGAAGCGGGGGGTTACGAGCAGTACTTC.